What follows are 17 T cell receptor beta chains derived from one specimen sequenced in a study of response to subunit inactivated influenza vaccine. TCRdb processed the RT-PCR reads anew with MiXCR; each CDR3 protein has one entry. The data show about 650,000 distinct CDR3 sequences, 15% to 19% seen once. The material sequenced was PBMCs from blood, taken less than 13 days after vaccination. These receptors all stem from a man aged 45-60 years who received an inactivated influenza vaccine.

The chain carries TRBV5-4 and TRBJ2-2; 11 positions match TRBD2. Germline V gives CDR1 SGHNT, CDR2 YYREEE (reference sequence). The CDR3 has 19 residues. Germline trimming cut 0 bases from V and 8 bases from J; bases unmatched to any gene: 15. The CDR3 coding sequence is TGTGCCAGCAGCTTGGATTTAGCGGGAGGGCCTGGTCCCCCAGGGGAGCTGTTTTTT. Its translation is CASSLDLAGGPGPPGELFF. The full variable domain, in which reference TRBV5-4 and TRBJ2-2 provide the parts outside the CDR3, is ETGVTQSPTHLIKTRGQQVTLRCSSQSGHNTVSWYQQALGQGPQFIFQYYREEENGRGNFPPRFSGLQFPNYSSELNVNALELDDSALYLCASSLDLAGGPGPPGELFFGEGSRLTVL.

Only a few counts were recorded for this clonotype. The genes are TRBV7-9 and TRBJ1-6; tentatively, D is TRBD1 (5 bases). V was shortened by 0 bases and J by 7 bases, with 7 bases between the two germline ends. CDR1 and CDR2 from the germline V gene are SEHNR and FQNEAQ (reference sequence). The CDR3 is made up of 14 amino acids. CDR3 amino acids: CASSLAGLNSPLHF. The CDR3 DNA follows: TGTGCCAGCAGCTTAGCGGGGCTCAATTCACCCCTCCACTTT.

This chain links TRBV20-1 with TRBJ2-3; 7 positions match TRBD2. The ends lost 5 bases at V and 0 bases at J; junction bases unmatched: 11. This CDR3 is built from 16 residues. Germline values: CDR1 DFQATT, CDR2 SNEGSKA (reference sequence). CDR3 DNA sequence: TGCAGTGCTCTCGAGCGGGGACGAACTAGCACAGATACGCAGTATTTT. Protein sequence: CSALERGRTSTDTQYF.

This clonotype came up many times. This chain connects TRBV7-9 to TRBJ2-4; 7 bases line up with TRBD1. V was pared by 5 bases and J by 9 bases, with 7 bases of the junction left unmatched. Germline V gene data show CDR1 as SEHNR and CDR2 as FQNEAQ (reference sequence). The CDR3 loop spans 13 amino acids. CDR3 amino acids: CASSPRQGRIQYF. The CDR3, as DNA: TGTGCCAGCAGCCCTCGACAGGGACGCATTCAGTACTTC. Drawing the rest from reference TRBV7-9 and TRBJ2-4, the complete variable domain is DTGVSQNPRHKITKRGQNVTFRCDPISEHNRLYWYRQTLGQGPEFLTYFQNEAQLEKSRLLSDRFSAERPKGSFSTLEIQRTEQGDSAMYLCASSPRQGRIQYFGAGTRLSVL.

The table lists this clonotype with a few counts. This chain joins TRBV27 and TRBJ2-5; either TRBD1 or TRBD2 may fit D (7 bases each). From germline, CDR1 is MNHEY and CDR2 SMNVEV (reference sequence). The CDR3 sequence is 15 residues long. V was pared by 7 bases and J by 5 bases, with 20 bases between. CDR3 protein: CASNPGGAQRETQYF. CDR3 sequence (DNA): TGTGCCAGCAACCCAGGGGGGGCGCAAAGGGAGACCCAGTACTTC.

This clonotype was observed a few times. Written as DNA, the CDR3 is TGTGCCAGCAGCGCCCCCACGGCCCCCCCCCTCACCGGGGAGCTGTTTTTT. Protein: CASSAPTAPPLTGELFF. The V call is TRBV11-2, the J call TRBJ2-2; D not resolved. V was pared by 5 bases and J by 4 bases, with 20 bases between. Germline CDR1 SGHAT, CDR2 FQNNGV. The length of the CDR3 is 17 residues.

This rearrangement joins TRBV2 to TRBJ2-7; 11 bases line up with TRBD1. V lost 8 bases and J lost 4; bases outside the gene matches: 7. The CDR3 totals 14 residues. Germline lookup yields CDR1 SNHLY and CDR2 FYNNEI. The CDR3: CASVGTGGVYEQYF. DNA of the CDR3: TGTGCCAGCGTAGGGACAGGGGGTGTATACGAGCAGTACTTC.

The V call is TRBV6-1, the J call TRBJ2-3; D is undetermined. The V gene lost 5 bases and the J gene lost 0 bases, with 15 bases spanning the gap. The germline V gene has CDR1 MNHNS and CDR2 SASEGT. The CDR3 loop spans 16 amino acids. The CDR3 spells CASSRDPASSTDTQYF. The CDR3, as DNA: TGTGCCAGCAGTCGCGATCCGGCGTCTAGCACAGATACGCAGTATTTT.

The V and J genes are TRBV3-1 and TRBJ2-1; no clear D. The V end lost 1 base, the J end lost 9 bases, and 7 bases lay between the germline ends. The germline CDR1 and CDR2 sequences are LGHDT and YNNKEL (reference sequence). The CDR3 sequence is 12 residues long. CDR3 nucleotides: TGTGCCAGCAGCCAAGCTTTTAGTGAGCAGTTCTTC. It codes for CASSQAFSEQFF.

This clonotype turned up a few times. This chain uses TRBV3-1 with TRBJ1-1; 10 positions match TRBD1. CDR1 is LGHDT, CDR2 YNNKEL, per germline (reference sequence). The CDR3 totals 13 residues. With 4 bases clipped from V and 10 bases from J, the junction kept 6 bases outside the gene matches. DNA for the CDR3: TGTGCCAGCAGCCGGGACAGGGGCGGGGTAGCTTTCTTT. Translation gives CASSRDRGGVAFF.

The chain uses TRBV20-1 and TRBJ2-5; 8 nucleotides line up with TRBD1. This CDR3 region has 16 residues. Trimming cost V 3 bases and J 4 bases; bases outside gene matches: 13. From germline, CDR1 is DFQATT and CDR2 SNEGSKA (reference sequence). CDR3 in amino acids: CSASTSRSGGRETQYF. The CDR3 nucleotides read TGCAGTGCTAGTACGTCCCGGTCAGGGGGCAGAGAGACCCAGTACTTC.

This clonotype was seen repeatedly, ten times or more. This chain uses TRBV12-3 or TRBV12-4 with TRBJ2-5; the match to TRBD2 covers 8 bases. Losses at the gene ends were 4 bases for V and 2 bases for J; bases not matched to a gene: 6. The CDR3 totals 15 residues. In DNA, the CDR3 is TGTGCCAGCAGTTGGGGTAGCGGGGATCAAGAGACCCAGTACTTC. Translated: CASSWGSGDQETQYF.

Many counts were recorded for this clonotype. CDR3 protein: CASSLGENEQFF. CDR3 bases: TGTGCCAGCAGCCTGGGAGAGAATGAGCAGTTCTTC. The chain uses TRBV7-9 and TRBJ2-1; possible D gene TRBD2, 5 bases. V was cut by 5 bases and J by 7 bases, with 9 bases left in between. This CDR3 is built from 12 residues. Germline CDR1 and CDR2: SEHNR and FQNEAQ (reference sequence).

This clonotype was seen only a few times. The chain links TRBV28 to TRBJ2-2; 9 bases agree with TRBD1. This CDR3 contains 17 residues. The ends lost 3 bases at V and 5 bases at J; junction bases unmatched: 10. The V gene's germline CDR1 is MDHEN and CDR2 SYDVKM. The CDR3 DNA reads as TGTGCCAGCAGTTTTTCCCCGGGACAGGGAGGGACCGGGGAGCTGTTTTTT. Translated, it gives CASSFSPGQGGTGELFF.

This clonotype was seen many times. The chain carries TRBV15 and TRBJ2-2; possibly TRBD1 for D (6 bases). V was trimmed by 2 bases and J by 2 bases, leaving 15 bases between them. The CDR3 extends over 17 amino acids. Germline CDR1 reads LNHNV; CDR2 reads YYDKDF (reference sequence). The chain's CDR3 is CATSRKGQGLNTGELFF. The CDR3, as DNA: TGTGCCACCAGCAGAAAAGGGCAGGGGCTAAACACCGGGGAGCTGTTTTTT.

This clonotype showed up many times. CDR3 loop: CASSLENSPLHF. In DNA form, the CDR3 reads TGTGCCAGCAGCTTAGAAAATTCACCCCTCCACTTT. The rearrangement links TRBV7-9 to TRBJ1-6; D is undetermined. The germline gives CDR1 SEHNR, CDR2 FQNEAQ (reference sequence). The CDR3 length is 12 residues. Trimming removed 1 base at V and 7 bases at J, with 2 bases between.

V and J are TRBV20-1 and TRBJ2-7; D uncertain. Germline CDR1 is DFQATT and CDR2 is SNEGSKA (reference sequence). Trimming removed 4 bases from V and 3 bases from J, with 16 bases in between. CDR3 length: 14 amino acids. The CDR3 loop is CSANTGHQSYEQYF. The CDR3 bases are TGCAGTGCTAATACCGGCCACCAAAGCTACGAGCAGTACTTC.